This T cell receptor (beta chain) was identified during a study of blood T cell repertoires in COVID-19. As for the study in general: The United States, Italy and Spain supplied acute and convalescent COVID-19 samples. T cells, B-cell-depleted T cells, or PBMCs provided the cDNA or gDNA that served as material.

Per the original data handling: Counts of nucleated cells, estimated from reference gene primer amplification, were obtained. Profiling relied on immunoSEQ multiplex PCR, and the TCRdb table lists in-frame clones only, not all of them. V and J calls and clone size come straight from that table; D and trimming were deduced from the DNA. The table includes about 230,000 clones, 83% detected once. Germline lookup yields CDR1 MNHEY and CDR2 SVGEGT. The V and J ends lost 2 bases and 0 bases respectively, with 8 bases between them. The CDR3 totals 14 residues. The source is a woman aged 50 to 65 with acute or convalescent COVID-19. The specimen was peripheral blood. The chain links TRBV6-2 or TRBV6-3 to TRBJ2-7; unclear D gene. The CDR3 coding sequence is TGTGCCAGCAGTTACCGGTCGTACTCCTACGAGCAGTACTTC. Translated: CASSYRSYSYEQYF.